A single sample gave rise to the 24 T cell receptor beta chains below, sequenced in a study of a mutant IDH1 vaccine in newly diagnosed glioma. Stated time point: baseline, week 1 (first vaccination visit). As for treatment: pre-vaccination baseline after standard-of-care therapy. Produced via immunoSEQ multiplex PCR; TCRdb's table is partial and in-frame only. The sample has approximately 92,000 clones, around three quarters seen once. The sample was PBMCs, taken from a glioma patient treated with radiotherapy, temozolomide or both. The origin of the receptors is a man aged 35-49 years with glioma.

V gene TRBV10-1 combines with J gene TRBJ2-1, with 8 bases matching TRBD1. The germline gives CDR1 WNHNN, CDR2 SYGVQD (reference sequence). The CDR3 totals 14 residues. The trim removed 5 bases at V and 2 bases at J, leaving 2 bases unmatched. The CDR3 coding sequence is TGCGCCAGCAGTCCGGGACAGGCCTACAATGAGCAGTTCTTC. It translates to CASSPGQAYNEQFF.

The chain carries TRBV28 and TRBJ1-1; D is ambiguous. V dropped 3 bases and J dropped 5 bases, with 16 bases sitting between them. Germline V CDR1 and CDR2: MDHEN, SYDVKM. The CDR3 consists of 15 residues. The CDR3 DNA is TGTGCCAGCAGTTTTTCACGGGCGGGGAGAACTGAAGCTTTCTTT. Its protein product is CASSFSRAGRTEAFF.

This clone showed up just a few times. The chain is built from TRBV11-3 and TRBJ2-6; D is ambiguous. The CDR3 extends over 18 amino acids. Trimming took off 5 bases at V and 0 bases at J, with 17 bases between the two ends. Germline CDR1 and CDR2: SGHNT and YENEEA. CDR3 DNA sequence: TGTGCCAGCAGCCCGGGCAATCGCTGGGACTCTGGGGCCAACGTCCTGACTTTC. Protein sequence: CASSPGNRWDSGANVLTF. Full variable domain (rest looked up from reference TRBV11-3 and TRBJ2-6): EAGVVQSPRYKIIEKKQPVAFWCNPISGHNTLYWYLQNLGQGPELLIRYENEEAVDDSQLPKDRFSAERLKGVDSTLKIQPAELGDSAVYLCASSPGNRWDSGANVLTFGAGSRLTVL.

This clone was picked up one time. The rearrangement uses TRBV13 and TRBJ1-6, with 7 bases aligning to TRBD1. CDR1 and CDR2 from the germline V gene are PRHDT and FYEKMQ (reference sequence). CDR3 length: 12 residues. With V trimmed by 3 bases and J by 17 bases, 7 bases remained unmatched. The CDR3 DNA follows: TGTGCCAGCAGCTTCGGACAGGACGTTATCCACTTT. It codes for CASSFGQDVIHF.

The V and J genes are TRBV7-8 and TRBJ2-5, with TRBD2 identical over 14 bases. Germline loops: CDR1 SGHVS, CDR2 FQNEAQ. The CDR3 runs to 16 residues. V dropped 5 bases and J dropped 2; count of bases not matched to a gene: 4. CDR3 region: CASSGLAGGPQETQYF. The CDR3 nucleotides are TGTGCCAGCAGCGGACTAGCGGGAGGACCTCAAGAGACCCAGTACTTC.

This rearrangement joins TRBV7-8 to TRBJ2-7, with TRBD1 identical over 9 bases. This CDR3 contains 15 residues. CDR1 and CDR2 (germline): SGHVS, FQNEAQ. Losses at the gene ends were 1 base for V and 4 bases for J; bases not matched to a gene: 5. Written as DNA, the CDR3 is TGTGCCAGCAGCTTAGGGAGTGGACAGGGGTACGAGCAGTACTTC. Translated: CASSLGSGQGYEQYF.

This clone was seen a handful of times. CDR3 in DNA: TGTGCCAGTAAACGGATCCTAGGACAGGCGGGATACTCTGAAGCTTTCTTT. This encodes CASKRILGQAGYSEAFF. J is TRBJ1-1 and V is TRBV19; 7 bases map to TRBD1. Germline V gene sequence: CDR1 LNHDA, CDR2 SQIVND (reference sequence). V shed 7 bases, J shed 6 bases, and the junction held 20 bases outside the gene matches. The CDR3 totals 17 residues.

J is TRBJ1-1 and V is TRBV19; D might be TRBD1 (6 bases). CDR1 LNHDA and CDR2 SQIVND come from the germline V gene (reference sequence). CDR3 length: 14 amino acids. V lost 3 bases to trimming and J lost 5 bases, with 13 bases between them. DNA of the CDR3: TGTGCCAGTAGTATGGACAGTGCGGGGACTGAAGCTTTCTTT. It translates to CASSMDSAGTEAFF.

This clone has just a few counts. This sequence joins TRBV29-1 and TRBJ1-1; D is possibly TRBD1 (5 bases). Germline CDR1 reads SQVTM; CDR2 reads ANQGSEA. The CDR3 spans 10 residues. V lost 4 bases and J lost 11, with 11 bases in between. The CDR3 DNA sequence: TGCAGCGTTGGGGGGAAGGGGGCTTTCTTT. It codes for CSVGGKGAFF.

This clone showed up just a few times. The same CDR3 also results from other DNA sequences found in this sample. The chain uses TRBV19 and TRBJ2-1, with D possibly matching TRBD1 (6 bases). V lost 5 bases, J lost 0 bases, and 11 bases lay in between. CDR1 is LNHDA and CDR2 is SQIVND in the germline V gene (reference sequence). This CDR3 has 15 amino acids. CDR3 DNA: TGTGCCAGTAGTCCCGACAGGAGCTCCTACAATGAGCAGTTCTTC. Its protein product is CASSPDRSSYNEQFF.

This chain links TRBV6-6 with TRBJ1-6; D is ambiguous. The V gene lost 4 bases and the J gene lost 1 base, with 11 bases spanning the gap. Germline CDR1 MNHNY, CDR2 SVGAGI (reference sequence). This CDR3 is 16 amino acids long. CDR3 nucleotide sequence: TGTGCCAGCAGTTTTCGATCGCTGTCCTATAATTCACCCCTCCACTTT. Its protein product is CASSFRSLSYNSPLHF.

J is TRBJ2-7 and V is TRBV18; 13 positions match TRBD2. The CDR3 contains 19 residues. V gave up 6 bases and J gave up 4 bases; unmatched junction bases: 18. Germline CDR1 and CDR2: KGHSH and LQKENI. The CDR3 DNA sequence: TGTGCCAGCTCCCAAACCGTCGGGACTAGCGGGAATTTTGGATACGAGCAGTACTTC. Translating gives CASSQTVGTSGNFGYEQYF.

The chain couples TRBV5-4 to TRBJ2-7; 9 positions match TRBD1. With V trimmed by 2 bases and J by 9 bases, 9 bases remained unmatched. Germline V gives CDR1 SGHNT, CDR2 YYREEE (reference sequence). The CDR3 runs 14 residues. The CDR3 protein is CASSFRTGEPRQYF. CDR3 DNA sequence: TGTGCCAGCAGCTTCAGGACAGGGGAACCTCGGCAGTACTTC.

The chain recombines TRBV30 with TRBJ1-6, with D maybe TRBD1 (6 bases). Looked up from germline, CDR1 is GTSNPN and CDR2 is SVGIG (reference sequence). This CDR3 contains 15 residues. V was pared by 1 base and J by 7 bases, with 14 bases between. CDR3 bases: TGTGCCTGGAGTGGGGAAGGGGGTTTCAATTCACCCCTCCACTTT. Translation: CAWSGEGGFNSPLHF.

This clone appeared a few times. This sequence joins TRBV10-2 and TRBJ2-7; TRBD2 matches at 7 bases. This CDR3 has 13 residues. The germline CDR1 and CDR2 sequences are WSHSY and SAAADI. Trimming removed 7 bases from V and 2 bases from J; junction bases left unmatched: 5. Here the CDR3 reads CASTNGRTYEQYF. For the CDR3, the DNA is TGCGCCAGCACAAACGGGAGGACCTACGAGCAGTACTTC.

The CDR3 is CASSLGGTDLEKLFF. The DNA for the CDR3 is TGTGCCAGCAGCTTAGGGGGGACAGACCTAGAAAAACTGTTTTTT. The chain recombines TRBV11-2 with TRBJ1-4, with TRBD1 matching over 7 bases. The length of the CDR3 is 15 residues. CDR1 and CDR2 from the germline V gene are SGHAT and FQNNGV. V lost 1 base, J lost 8 bases, and 7 bases stayed unmatched.

Notes on this clone: At one end, the junction sequence differs from germline, possibly due to a read error. The CDR3 region is CASSGDSGGVF. CDR3 sequence (DNA): TGTGCCAGCAGCGGAGACTCAGGGGGCGTTTTT. This chain connects TRBV28 to TRBJ1-1; 8 bases map to TRBD1. Germline assignment: CDR1 MDHEN and CDR2 SYDVKM. The CDR3 runs 11 residues.

The chain employs TRBV7-2 and TRBJ2-4; D not resolved. Trimming left V 5 bases short and J 0 bases short, with 14 bases between. Per germline, CDR1 SGHTA and CDR2 FQGNSA. The CDR3 runs 16 residues. The CDR3 is CASSPLRVLAKNIQYF. The CDR3 nucleotides read TGTGCCAGCAGCCCACTTAGGGTTTTAGCCAAAAACATTCAGTACTTC. The variable domain in full, with the rest retrieved from reference TRBV7-2 and TRBJ2-4, is GAGVSQSPSNKVTEKGKDVELRCDPISGHTALYWYRQSLGQGLEFLIYFQGNSAPDKSGLPSDRFSAERTGGSVSTLTIQRTQQEDSAVYLCASSPLRVLAKNIQYFGAGTRLSVL.

This clone was observed a few times. The genes are TRBV11-2 and TRBJ1-1; 8 positions agree with TRBD1. Losses at the gene ends were 5 bases for V and 0 bases for J; bases not matched to a gene: 8. The CDR3 sequence is 16 residues long. Germline V gives CDR1 SGHAT, CDR2 FQNNGV. The CDR3 spells CASSPGQGLMNTEAFF. The CDR3 DNA sequence: TGTGCCAGCAGCCCTGGACAGGGATTGATGAACACTGAAGCTTTCTTT.

The V and J genes are TRBV5-1 and TRBJ2-2; D is unclear. Deletions cut 0 bases from V and 0 bases from J, with 9 bases between. The germline gives CDR1 SGHRS, CDR2 YFSETQ. The CDR3 spans 16 residues. The CDR3 nucleotides are TGCGCCAGCAGCTTGGAGGGATCAGCGAACACCGGGGAGCTGTTTTTT. Amino acids: CASSLEGSANTGELFF.

This clone was counted between two and nine times. The rearrangement links TRBV2 to TRBJ2-5, with 8 bases lining up with TRBD2. Germline V CDR1 and CDR2: SNHLY, FYNNEI. The CDR3 runs to 14 residues. V shed 7 bases and J 1 base; nucleotides not matched to a gene: 5. CDR3 sequence (DNA): TGTGCCAGCACCGAGCGGGGGATCCAAGAGACCCAGTACTTC. Translating it yields CASTERGIQETQYF.

The rearrangement uses TRBV7-6 and TRBJ2-1; no reliable D call. The CDR3 totals 15 residues. CDR1 SGHVS and CDR2 FNYEAQ come from the germline V gene. The ends were cut back, 5 bases at V and 5 bases at J, with 16 bases in the middle. In DNA, the CDR3 is TGTGCCAGCAGCCCCGTAAACAAATACCACAATGAGCAGTTCTTC. Protein: CASSPVNKYHNEQFF.

The chain combines TRBV29-1 with TRBJ2-7; possible D gene TRBD2, 5 bases. From germline, CDR1 is SQVTM and CDR2 ANQGSEA. The length of the CDR3 is 11 residues. Trimming left V 3 bases short and J 5 bases short, with 8 bases between. The CDR3 region has the DNA TGCAGCGTTGAGAGCGGACACGAGCAGTACTTC. This translates into CSVESGHEQYF.

This chain connects TRBV11-2 to TRBJ2-4, with D perhaps matching TRBD1 or TRBD2 (5 bases each). This CDR3 comprises 19 residues. V was cut by 1 base and J by 0 bases, with 19 bases left in between. CDR1 SGHAT and CDR2 FQNNGV come from the germline V gene. The CDR3, as DNA: TGTGCCAGCAGCTTAGGAGGGTTTAGGGGATTACGAGCCAAAAACATTCAGTACTTC. Protein product: CASSLGGFRGLRAKNIQYF.